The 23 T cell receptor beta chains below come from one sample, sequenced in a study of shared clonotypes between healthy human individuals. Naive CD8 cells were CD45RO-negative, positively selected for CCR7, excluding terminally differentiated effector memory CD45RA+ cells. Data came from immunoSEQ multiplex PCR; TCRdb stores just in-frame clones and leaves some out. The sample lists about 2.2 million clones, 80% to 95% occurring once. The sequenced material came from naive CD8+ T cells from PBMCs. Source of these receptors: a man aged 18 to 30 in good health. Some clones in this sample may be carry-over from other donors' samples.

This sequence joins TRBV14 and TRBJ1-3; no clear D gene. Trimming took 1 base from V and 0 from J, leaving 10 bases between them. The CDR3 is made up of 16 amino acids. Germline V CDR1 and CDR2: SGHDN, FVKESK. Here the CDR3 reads CASSQALSGSGNTIYF. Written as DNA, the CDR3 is TGTGCCAGCAGCCAAGCGCTTTCAGGCTCTGGAAACACCATATATTTT.

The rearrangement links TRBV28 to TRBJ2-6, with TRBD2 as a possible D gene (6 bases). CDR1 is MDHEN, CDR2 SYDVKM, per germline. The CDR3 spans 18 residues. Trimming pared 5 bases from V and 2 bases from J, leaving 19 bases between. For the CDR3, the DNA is TGTGCCAGCAGTCCCGGGAGCAGATATTCTCCTGGGGCCAACGTCCTGACTTTC. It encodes CASSPGSRYSPGANVLTF.

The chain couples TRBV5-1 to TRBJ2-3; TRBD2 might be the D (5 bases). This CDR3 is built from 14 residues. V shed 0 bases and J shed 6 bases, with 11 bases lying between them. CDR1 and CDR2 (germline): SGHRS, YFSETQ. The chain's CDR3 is CASSLARESDTQYF. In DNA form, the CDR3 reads TGCGCCAGCAGCTTGGCACGGGAATCGGATACGCAGTATTTT.

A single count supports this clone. In DNA, the CDR3 is TGCGCCAGCAGGGACCGAACGGCCAGCTCCTACGAGCAGTACTTC. It codes for CASRDRTASSYEQYF. The chain recombines TRBV4-3 with TRBJ2-7; D gene unclear. V lost 6 bases, J lost 0 bases, and 15 bases lay in between. Per germline, CDR1 LGHNA and CDR2 YSLEER. The CDR3 loop spans 15 amino acids.

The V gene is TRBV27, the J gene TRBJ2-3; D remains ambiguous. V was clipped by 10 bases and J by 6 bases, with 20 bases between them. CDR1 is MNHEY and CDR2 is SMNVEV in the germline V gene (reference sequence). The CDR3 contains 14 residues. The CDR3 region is CATSDGRYRDTQYF. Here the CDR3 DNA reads TGTGCCACCTCTGACGGTCGGTATAGGGATACGCAGTATTTT.

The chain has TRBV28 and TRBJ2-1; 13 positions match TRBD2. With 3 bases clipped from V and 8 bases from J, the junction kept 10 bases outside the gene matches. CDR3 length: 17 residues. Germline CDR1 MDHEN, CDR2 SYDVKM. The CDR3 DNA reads TGTGCCAGCAGTTTCTCGGTCCGACTAGCGGGAGGATATGAGCAGTTCTTC. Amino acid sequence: CASSFSVRLAGGYEQFF.

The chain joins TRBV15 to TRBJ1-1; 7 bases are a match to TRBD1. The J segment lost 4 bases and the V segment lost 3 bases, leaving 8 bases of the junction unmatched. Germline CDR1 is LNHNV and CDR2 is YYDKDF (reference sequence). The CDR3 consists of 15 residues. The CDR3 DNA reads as TGTGCCACCAGCAGGAACAGGGGTCGAGGCACTGAAGCTTTCTTT. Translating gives CATSRNRGRGTEAFF.

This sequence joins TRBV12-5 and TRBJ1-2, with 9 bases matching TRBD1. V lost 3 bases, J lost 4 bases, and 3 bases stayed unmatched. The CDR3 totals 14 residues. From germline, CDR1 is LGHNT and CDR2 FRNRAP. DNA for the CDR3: TGTGCTAGTGGTTTCCAGACAGGGGGCTATGGCTACACCTTC. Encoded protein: CASGFQTGGYGYTF.

This CDR3 reads CASSPSLINGYTF. In DNA, the CDR3 is TGTGCCAGCAGCCCAAGCCTAATTAATGGCTACACCTTC. The gene calls are TRBV7-2 and TRBJ1-2, with D unresolved. Germline lookup yields CDR1 SGHTA and CDR2 FQGNSA. Trimming shortened V by 5 bases and J by 6 bases, and 13 bases separated the two germline ends. The CDR3 is 13 residues long.

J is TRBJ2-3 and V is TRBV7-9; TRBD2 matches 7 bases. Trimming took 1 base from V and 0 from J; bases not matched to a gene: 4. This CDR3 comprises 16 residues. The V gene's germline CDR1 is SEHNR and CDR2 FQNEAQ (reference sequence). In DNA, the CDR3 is TGTGCCAGCAGCTTAGGGGAGGGGATTAGCACAGATACGCAGTATTTT. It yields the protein CASSLGEGISTDTQYF.

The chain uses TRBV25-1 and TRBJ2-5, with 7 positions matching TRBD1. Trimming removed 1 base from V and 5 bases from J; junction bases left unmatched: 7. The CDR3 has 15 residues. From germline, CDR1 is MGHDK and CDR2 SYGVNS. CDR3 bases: TGTGCCAGCAGTGAATTCCCAGGGGGTCCGGAGACCCAGTACTTC. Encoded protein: CASSEFPGGPETQYF. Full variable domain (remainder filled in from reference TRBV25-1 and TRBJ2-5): EADIYQTPRYLVIGTGKKITLECSQTMGHDKMYWYQQDPGMELHLIHYSYGVNSTEKGDLSSESTVSRIRTEHFPLTLESARPSHTSQYLCASSEFPGGPETQYFGPGTRLLVL.

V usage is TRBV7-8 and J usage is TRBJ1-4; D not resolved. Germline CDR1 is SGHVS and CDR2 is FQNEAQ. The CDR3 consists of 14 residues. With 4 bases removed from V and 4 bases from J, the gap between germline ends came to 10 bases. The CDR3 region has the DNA TGTGCCAGCAGCTCGACAACCATTAATGAAAAACTGTTTTTT. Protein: CASSSTTINEKLFF.

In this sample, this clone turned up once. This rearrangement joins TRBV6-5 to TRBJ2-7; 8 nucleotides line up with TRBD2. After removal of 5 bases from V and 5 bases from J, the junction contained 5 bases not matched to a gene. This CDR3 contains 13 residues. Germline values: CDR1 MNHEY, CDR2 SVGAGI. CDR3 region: CASSPGLANEQYF. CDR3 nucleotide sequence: TGTGCCAGCAGTCCTGGACTAGCTAACGAGCAGTACTTC.

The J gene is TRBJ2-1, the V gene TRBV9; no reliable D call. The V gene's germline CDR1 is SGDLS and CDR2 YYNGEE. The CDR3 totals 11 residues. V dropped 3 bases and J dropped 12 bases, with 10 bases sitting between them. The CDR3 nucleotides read TGTGCCAGCAGCGGATCGGGCAGGCAGTTCTTC. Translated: CASSGSGRQFF. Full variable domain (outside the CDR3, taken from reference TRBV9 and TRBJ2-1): DSGVTQTPKHLITATGQRVTLRCSPRSGDLSVYWYQQSLDQGLQFLIQYYNGEERAKGNILERFSAQQFPDLHSELNLSSLELGDSALYFCASSGSGRQFFGPGTRLTVL.

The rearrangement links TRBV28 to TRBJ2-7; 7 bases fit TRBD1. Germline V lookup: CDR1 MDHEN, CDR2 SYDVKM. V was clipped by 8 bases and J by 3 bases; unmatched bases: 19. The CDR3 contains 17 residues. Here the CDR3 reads CASRTGQSRYGLYEQYF. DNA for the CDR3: TGTGCCAGCCGGACGGGACAGTCACGATATGGCCTCTACGAGCAGTACTTC. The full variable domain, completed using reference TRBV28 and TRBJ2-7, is DVKVTQSSRYLVKRTGEKVFLECVQDMDHENMFWYRQDPGLGLRLIYFSYDVKMKEKGDIPEGYSVSREKKERFSLILESASTNQTSMYLCASRTGQSRYGLYEQYFGPGTRLTVT.

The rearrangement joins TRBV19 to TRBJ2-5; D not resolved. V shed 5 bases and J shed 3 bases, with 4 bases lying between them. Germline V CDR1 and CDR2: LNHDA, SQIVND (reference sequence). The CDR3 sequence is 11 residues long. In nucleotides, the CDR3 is TGTGCCAGTAGTGAAGAAGAGACCCAGTACTTC. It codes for CASSEEETQYF.

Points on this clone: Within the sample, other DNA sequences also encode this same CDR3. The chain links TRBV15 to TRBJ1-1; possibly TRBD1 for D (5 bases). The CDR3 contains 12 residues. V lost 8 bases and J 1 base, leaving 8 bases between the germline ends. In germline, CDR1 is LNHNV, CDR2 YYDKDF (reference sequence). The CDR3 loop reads CATSGGNTEAFF. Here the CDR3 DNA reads TGTGCCACCTCCGGGGGGAACACTGAAGCTTTCTTT.

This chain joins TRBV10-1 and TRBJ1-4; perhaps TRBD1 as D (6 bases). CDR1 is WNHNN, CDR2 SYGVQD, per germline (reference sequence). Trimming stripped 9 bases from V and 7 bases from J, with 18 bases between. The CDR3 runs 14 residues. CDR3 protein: CARVDRLAREKLFF. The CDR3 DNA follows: TGCGCCAGGGTCGACAGGTTAGCTCGTGAAAAACTGTTTTTT.

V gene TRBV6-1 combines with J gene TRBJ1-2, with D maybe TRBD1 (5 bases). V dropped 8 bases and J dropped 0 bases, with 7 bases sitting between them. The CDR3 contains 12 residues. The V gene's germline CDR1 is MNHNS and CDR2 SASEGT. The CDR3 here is CASRDPNYGYTF. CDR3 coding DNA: TGTGCCAGCCGGGACCCTAACTATGGCTACACCTTC.

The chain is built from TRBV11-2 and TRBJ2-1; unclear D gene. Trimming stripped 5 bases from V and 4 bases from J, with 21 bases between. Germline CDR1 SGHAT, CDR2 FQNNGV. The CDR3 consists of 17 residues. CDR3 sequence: CASSPWAAELGYNEQFF. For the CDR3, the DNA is TGTGCCAGCAGCCCCTGGGCGGCCGAACTTGGGTACAATGAGCAGTTCTTC. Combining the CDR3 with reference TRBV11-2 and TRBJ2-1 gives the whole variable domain EAGVAQSPRYKIIEKRQSVAFWCNPISGHATLYWYQQILGQGPKLLIQFQNNGVVDDSQLPKDRFSAERLKGVDSTLKIQPAKLEDSAVYLCASSPWAAELGYNEQFFGPGTRLTVL.

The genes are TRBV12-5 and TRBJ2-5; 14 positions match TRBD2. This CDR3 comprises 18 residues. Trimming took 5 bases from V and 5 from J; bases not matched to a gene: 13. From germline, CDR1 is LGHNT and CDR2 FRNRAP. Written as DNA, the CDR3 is TGTGCTAGTGGTGGCAACCAGGGACTAGCGGGAGAGGCCGAGACCCAGTACTTC. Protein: CASGGNQGLAGEAETQYF.

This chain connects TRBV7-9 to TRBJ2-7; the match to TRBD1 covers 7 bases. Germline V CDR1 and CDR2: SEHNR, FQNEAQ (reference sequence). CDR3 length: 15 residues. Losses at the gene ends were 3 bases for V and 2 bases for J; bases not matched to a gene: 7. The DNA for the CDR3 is TGTGCCAGCAGCTTGTCCGACAGGGCTGCCTACGAGCAGTACTTC. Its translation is CASSLSDRAAYEQYF. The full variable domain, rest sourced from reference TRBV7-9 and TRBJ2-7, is DTGVSQNPRHKITKRGQNVTFRCDPISEHNRLYWYRQTLGQGPEFLTYFQNEAQLEKSRLLSDRFSAERPKGSFSTLEIQRTEQGDSAMYLCASSLSDRAAYEQYFGPGTRLTVT.

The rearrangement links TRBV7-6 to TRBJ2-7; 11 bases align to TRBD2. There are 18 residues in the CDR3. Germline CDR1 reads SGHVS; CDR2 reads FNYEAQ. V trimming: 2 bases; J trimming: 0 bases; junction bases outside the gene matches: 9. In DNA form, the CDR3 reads TGTGCCAGCAGCTTAAAGCCCACCACTAGCGGGAGCTCCTACGAGCAGTACTTC. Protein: CASSLKPTTSGSSYEQYF.